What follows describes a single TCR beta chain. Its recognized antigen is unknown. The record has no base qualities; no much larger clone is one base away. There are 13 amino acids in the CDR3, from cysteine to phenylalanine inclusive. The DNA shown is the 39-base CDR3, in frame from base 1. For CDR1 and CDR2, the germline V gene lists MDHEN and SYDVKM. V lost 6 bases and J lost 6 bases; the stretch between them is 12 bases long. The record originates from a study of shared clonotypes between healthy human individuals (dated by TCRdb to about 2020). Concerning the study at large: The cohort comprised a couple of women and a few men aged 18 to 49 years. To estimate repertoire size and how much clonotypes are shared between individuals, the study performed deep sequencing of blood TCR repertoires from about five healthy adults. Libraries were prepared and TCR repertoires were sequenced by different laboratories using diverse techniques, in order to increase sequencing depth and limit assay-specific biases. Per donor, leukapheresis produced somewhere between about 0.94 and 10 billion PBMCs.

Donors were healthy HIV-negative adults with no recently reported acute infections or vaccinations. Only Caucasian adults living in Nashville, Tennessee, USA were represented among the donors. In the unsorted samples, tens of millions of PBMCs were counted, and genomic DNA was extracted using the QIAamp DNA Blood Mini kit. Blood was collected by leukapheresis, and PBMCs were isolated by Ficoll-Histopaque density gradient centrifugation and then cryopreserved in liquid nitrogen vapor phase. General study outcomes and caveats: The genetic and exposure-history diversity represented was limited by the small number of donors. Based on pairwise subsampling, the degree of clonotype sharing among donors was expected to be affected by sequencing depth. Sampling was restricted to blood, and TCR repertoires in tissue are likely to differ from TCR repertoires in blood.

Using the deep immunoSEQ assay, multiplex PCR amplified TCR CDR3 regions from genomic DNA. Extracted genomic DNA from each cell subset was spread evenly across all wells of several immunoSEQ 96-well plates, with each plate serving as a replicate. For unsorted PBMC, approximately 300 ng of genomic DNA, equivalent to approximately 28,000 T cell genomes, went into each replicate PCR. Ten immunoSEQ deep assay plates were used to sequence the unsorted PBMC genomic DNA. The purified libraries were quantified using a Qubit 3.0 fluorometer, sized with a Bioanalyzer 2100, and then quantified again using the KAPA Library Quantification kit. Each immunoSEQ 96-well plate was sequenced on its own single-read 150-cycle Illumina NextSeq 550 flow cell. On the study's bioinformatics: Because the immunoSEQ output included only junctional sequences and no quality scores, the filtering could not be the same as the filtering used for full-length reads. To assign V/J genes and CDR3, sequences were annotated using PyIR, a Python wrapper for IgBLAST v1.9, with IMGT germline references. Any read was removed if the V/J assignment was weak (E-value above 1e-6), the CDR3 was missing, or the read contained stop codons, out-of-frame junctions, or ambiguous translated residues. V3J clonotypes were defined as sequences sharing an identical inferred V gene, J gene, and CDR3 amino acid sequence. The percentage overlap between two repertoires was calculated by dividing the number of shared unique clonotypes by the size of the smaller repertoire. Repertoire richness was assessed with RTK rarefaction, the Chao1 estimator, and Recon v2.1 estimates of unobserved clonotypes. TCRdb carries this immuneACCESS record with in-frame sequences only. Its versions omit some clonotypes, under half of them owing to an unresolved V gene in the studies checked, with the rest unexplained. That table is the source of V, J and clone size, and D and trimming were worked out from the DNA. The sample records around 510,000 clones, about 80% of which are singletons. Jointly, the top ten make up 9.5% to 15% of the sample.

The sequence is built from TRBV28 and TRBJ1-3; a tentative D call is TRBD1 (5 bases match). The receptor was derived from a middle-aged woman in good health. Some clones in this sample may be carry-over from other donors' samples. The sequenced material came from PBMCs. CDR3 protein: CASSREVANTIYF. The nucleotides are TGTGCCAGCAGCAGGGAGGTGGCAAACACCATATATTTT.